This entry lists 7 T cell receptor beta chains sequenced from one sample in a study of blood T cells in healthy people across ages. Then a second PCR, running roughly 6 to 11 cycles, was carried out with a sample-barcoded 5' primer and a J-beta primer mix. Via MiXCR, TCRdb re-called the 5' RACE reads, giving one row per CDR3 protein. The sample carries about a million distinct CDR3 sequences, around 54% recorded once. Sequenced input: blood. Source of these receptors: a woman aged 55-75 years in good health.

This clonotype was seen a handful of times. CDR3 sequence reads: CASSLLTSGKTTQYF. The CDR3 nucleotides are TGTGCCAGCAGCCTACTGACTAGCGGTAAAACAACGCAGTATTTT. The chain has TRBV13 and TRBJ2-3; 9 bases line up with TRBD2. There are 15 residues in the CDR3. The junction had 12 bases not matched to a gene; V was cut back by 5 bases and J by 9 bases. Germline CDR1 PRHDT, CDR2 FYEKMQ (reference sequence).

The chain uses TRBV9 and TRBJ2-3, with unresolved D. V lost 4 bases, J lost 6 bases, and 15 bases lay in between. This CDR3 region has 14 residues. Germline lookup yields CDR1 SGDLS and CDR2 YYNGEE. The CDR3 DNA reads TGTGCCAGCAGCCCACAACTAAATTTGGATACGCAGTATTTT. Its protein product is CASSPQLNLDTQYF.

Note on this clonotype: A junction end diverges from the germline sequence, so it may reflect a read error. J is TRBJ2-3 and V is TRBV28, with TRBD2 matching over 10 bases. Germline V gene lookup returns CDR1 MDHEN and CDR2 SYDVKM. This CDR3 comprises 13 residues. CDR3 amino acids: CGSGRARLDTQYF. CDR3 nucleotides: TGTGGCAGCGGGAGGGCCCGTTTAGATACGCAGTATTTT. The entire variable domain, with the rest obtained from reference TRBV28 and TRBJ2-3, is as follows: DVKVTQSSRYLVKRTGEKVFLECVQDMDHENMFWYRQDPGLGLRLIYFSYDVKMKEKGDIPEGYSVSREKKERFSLILESASTNQTSMYLCGSGRARLDTQYFGPGTRLTVL.

The gene calls are TRBV6-2 or TRBV6-3 and TRBJ2-3, with D maybe TRBD2 (6 bases). CDR3 length: 13 amino acids. Looked up from germline, CDR1 is MNHEY and CDR2 is SVGEGT. V was shortened by 10 bases and J by 4 bases, with 15 bases between the two germline ends. As DNA, the CDR3 is TGTGCCACAGCCCAGGAGGGGTCAGATACGCAGTATTTT. Its protein is CATAQEGSDTQYF.

This clonotype showed up just a few times. The rearrangement links TRBV5-1 to TRBJ2-5; 11 nucleotides line up with TRBD2. CDR1 is SGHRS and CDR2 is YFSETQ in the germline V gene. This CDR3 spans 16 amino acids. The V gene end was trimmed by 2 bases and the J gene end by 4 bases; junction bases not matched to a gene: 7. The CDR3: CASSFLSGRGGETQYF. As DNA, the CDR3 is TGCGCCAGCAGCTTTCTTAGCGGGAGGGGTGGAGAGACCCAGTACTTC.

The V call is TRBV28, the J call TRBJ2-5; D ambiguous. Germline V lookup: CDR1 MDHEN, CDR2 SYDVKM. The V end lost 0 bases, the J end lost 3 bases, and 8 bases lay between the germline ends. The CDR3 is 14 amino acids. In DNA, the CDR3 is TGTGCCAGCAGTTTATGGGGCTCCGAAGAGACCCAGTACTTC. Its protein is CASSLWGSEETQYF.

This clonotype was observed a few times. The chain uses TRBV7-2 and TRBJ2-7; 14 bases map to TRBD2. Germline CDR1 is SGHTA and CDR2 is FQGNSA. The CDR3 totals 17 residues. After removal of 4 bases from V and 4 bases from J, the junction contained 9 bases not matched to a gene. DNA for the CDR3: TGTGCCAGCAGCTCGACTAGCGGGAGGGGCTTCCCTTACGAGCAGTACTTC. Its translation: CASSSTSGRGFPYEQYF.